Below, 18 T cell receptor beta chains from the same sample are listed, as sequenced in a study of blood T cell repertoires in COVID-19 (dated by TCRdb to between 2020 and 2021). Libraries were made using the immunoSEQ multiplex PCR assay. In its TCRdb copy, this immuneACCESS table keeps in-frame sequences only and misses some clones. Where compared with another copy, unresolved V genes explain less than half of these, and the others have no known cause. Within this sample are approximately 120,000 clones, with about 85% of them counted one time only. The leading ten clones occupy 25% to 30% of the sample. The source material was peripheral blood. Receptors originate from a woman at least 80 years old with acute or convalescent COVID-19.

V usage is TRBV5-6 and J usage is TRBJ1-5; no reliable D call. Germline V gives CDR1 SGHDT, CDR2 YYEEEE. The V and J ends lost 3 bases and 3 bases respectively, with 10 bases between them. This CDR3 is 14 amino acids long. CDR3 bases: TGTGCCAGCAGCTCTACAGCTTTCAATCAGCCCCAGCATTTT. Encoded protein: CASSSTAFNQPQHF.

V and J are TRBV14 and TRBJ1-2, with D maybe TRBD1 (5 bases). Germline assignment: CDR1 SGHDN and CDR2 FVKESK. This CDR3 has 14 amino acids. Deletions cut 0 bases from V and 4 bases from J, with 9 bases between. The CDR3 reads CASSQDLGGYGYTF. The DNA of the CDR3 is TGTGCCAGCAGCCAAGATCTGGGGGGCTATGGCTACACCTTC.

CDR3 DNA sequence: TGTGCCAGCAGCCAAAACTATCAAGAGACCCAGTACTTC. Its protein product is CASSQNYQETQYF. This chain links TRBV4-2 with TRBJ2-5; D is uncertain. This CDR3 is 13 amino acids long. The ends were cut back, 2 bases at V and 2 bases at J, with 6 bases in the middle. Per the germline V gene, CDR1 is LGHNA and CDR2 is YNFKEQ.

The gene calls are TRBV7-9 and TRBJ1-5; TRBD1 matches at 8 bases. The CDR3 contains 14 residues. Germline assignment: CDR1 SEHNR and CDR2 FQNEAQ (reference sequence). V lost 3 bases to trimming and J lost 5 bases; unmatched junction nucleotides: 3. The CDR3 sequence is CASSLTGAHQPQHF. CDR3 nucleotides: TGTGCCAGCAGCTTGACAGGGGCACATCAGCCCCAGCATTTT.

This chain uses TRBV7-2 with TRBJ1-2; no clear D gene. The CDR3 covers 14 residues. Germline values: CDR1 SGHTA, CDR2 FQGNSA. The V end lost 2 bases, the J end lost 3 bases, and 10 bases lay between the germline ends. The CDR3 DNA sequence: TGTGCCAGCAGCTTAAGTCGGCAGGACTATGGCTACACCTTC. This encodes CASSLSRQDYGYTF.

The chain recombines TRBV16 with TRBJ1-1; 11 nucleotides line up with TRBD1. The V segment lost 3 bases and the J segment 5 bases; nucleotides outside the gene matches: 8. The CDR3 runs 16 residues. The germline V gene encodes CDR1 KGHSY and CDR2 FQNENV. CDR3 protein: CASSHTGQGARTEAFF. The CDR3 nucleotides read TGTGCCAGCAGCCACACCGGACAGGGGGCGCGAACTGAAGCTTTCTTT.

In DNA form, the CDR3 reads TGCGCCAGCAGCTTGGACAGTTTGAACACTGAAGCTTTCTTT. Protein product: CASSLDSLNTEAFF. This rearrangement joins TRBV5-1 to TRBJ1-1, with unresolved D. The CDR3 spans 14 residues. Germline V gives CDR1 SGHRS, CDR2 YFSETQ. Trimming took 0 bases from V and 0 from J, leaving 6 bases between them. Looking up the rest from reference TRBV5-1 and TRBJ1-1 gives the full variable domain: KAGVTQTPRYLIKTRGQQVTLSCSPISGHRSVSWYQQTPGQGLQFLFEYFSETQRNKGNFPGRFSGRQFSNSRSEMNVSTLELGDSALYLCASSLDSLNTEAFFGQGTRLTVV.

This CDR3 reads CASSGTGDRSGNTIYF. The CDR3 nucleotides read TGTGCCAGCTCTGGGACAGGGGACCGCTCTGGAAACACCATATATTTT. J is TRBJ1-3 and V is TRBV18; 10 bases line up with TRBD1. Germline loops: CDR1 KGHSH, CDR2 LQKENI. The CDR3 is 16 residues long. J lost 0 bases, V lost 6 bases, and 5 bases had no gene match.

V gene TRBV6-2 or TRBV6-3 combines with J gene TRBJ1-5; TRBD1 might be the D (5 bases). This CDR3 region has 14 residues. The V gene's germline CDR1 is MNHEY and CDR2 SVGEGT. V lost 0 bases to trimming and J lost 5 bases, with 8 bases between them. CDR3 residues: CASSYSDRYQPQHF. The CDR3 region has the DNA TGTGCCAGCAGTTACTCCGACAGATATCAGCCCCAGCATTTT.

The J gene is TRBJ1-1, the V gene TRBV7-8; D call uncertain. The CDR3 consists of 12 residues. The germline V gene encodes CDR1 SGHVS and CDR2 FQNEAQ. Trimming removed 5 bases at V and 2 bases at J, with 6 bases between. CDR3 DNA: TGTGCCAGCAGCCGACTCAACACTGAAGCTTTCTTT. Residues: CASSRLNTEAFF.

This rearrangement joins TRBV9 to TRBJ2-2; 7 nucleotides agree with TRBD2. The CDR3 covers 16 residues. J was trimmed by 1 base and V by 2 bases; bases with no gene match: 5. Germline values: CDR1 SGDLS, CDR2 YYNGEE. The CDR3 reads CASSVDPSGNTGELFF. For the CDR3, the DNA is TGTGCCAGCAGCGTTGATCCTAGCGGGAACACCGGGGAGCTGTTTTTT.

The J gene is TRBJ1-2, the V gene TRBV7-2, with TRBD1 matching over 7 bases. The V and J ends lost 6 bases and 5 bases, in that order; junction bases with no gene match: 12. CDR1 is SGHTA and CDR2 is FQGNSA in the germline V gene. This CDR3 has 15 residues. The CDR3 sequence is CASRGEGGRVYGYTF. CDR3 DNA sequence: TGTGCCAGCAGAGGTGAAGGGGGCCGTGTGTATGGCTACACCTTC.

The gene calls are TRBV28 and TRBJ1-6; a weak D match, TRBD1 (6 bases). CDR3 length: 15 residues. Trimming removed 8 bases at V and 0 bases at J, with 11 bases between. CDR1 MDHEN and CDR2 SYDVKM come from the germline V gene. CDR3 amino acids: CASQGQSSYNSPLHF. CDR3 sequence (DNA): TGTGCCAGCCAGGGGCAGAGCTCCTATAATTCACCCCTCCACTTT.

This clone was seen a single time. The CDR3 region has the DNA TGTGCCAGCAGCTCCAGGAAGGGGGGGGGTAATTCACCCCTCCACTTT. This codes for CASSSRKGGGNSPLHF. The chain carries TRBV11-2 and TRBJ1-6, with D maybe TRBD1 (6 bases). The CDR3 is made up of 16 amino acids. Germline-derived CDR1 and CDR2 are SGHAT and FQNNGV. V dropped 4 bases and J dropped 6 bases, with 16 bases sitting between them.

The chain employs TRBV19 and TRBJ1-5; the match to TRBD1 covers 10 bases. This CDR3 region has 16 residues. Germline lookup yields CDR1 LNHDA and CDR2 SQIVND (reference sequence). V shed 3 bases and J 4 bases; nucleotides not matched to a gene: 6. CDR3 protein: CASSIRGQGKNQPQHF. The CDR3 bases are TGTGCCAGTAGTATCCGGGGACAGGGGAAAAATCAGCCCCAGCATTTT.

The rearrangement uses TRBV7-9 and TRBJ1-1; D ambiguous. Trimming cost V 1 base and J 2 bases, with 5 bases left between them. The CDR3 totals 13 residues. Germline CDR1 SEHNR, CDR2 FQNEAQ (reference sequence). The CDR3: CASSLDSNTEAFF. CDR3 nucleotides: TGTGCCAGCAGCTTAGATAGCAACACTGAAGCTTTCTTT.

The chain has TRBV18 and TRBJ1-4, with D unclear. Germline V gene lookup returns CDR1 KGHSH and CDR2 LQKENI. The CDR3 runs to 15 residues. The V and J ends lost 6 bases and 8 bases respectively, with 19 bases between them. DNA of the CDR3: TGTGCCAGCTCCCTGATTGAGGGATTCGGAGAAAAACTGTTTTTT. Translation gives CASSLIEGFGEKLFF.

V usage is TRBV13 and J usage is TRBJ2-5; no reliable D call. The V end lost 1 base, the J end lost 2 bases, and 11 bases lay between the germline ends. The CDR3 runs 15 residues. Germline V CDR1 and CDR2: PRHDT, FYEKMQ (reference sequence). CDR3 nucleotide sequence: TGTGCCAGCAGCTTAGATTTCGCTAGACAAGAGACCCAGTACTTC. Translation: CASSLDFARQETQYF. Full variable domain (rest looked up from reference TRBV13 and TRBJ2-5): AAGVIQSPRHLIKEKRETATLKCYPIPRHDTVYWYQQGPGQDPQFLISFYEKMQSDKGSIPDRFSAQQFSDYHSELNMSSLELGDSALYFCASSLDFARQETQYFGPGTRLLVL.